This T cell receptor beta chain was sequenced in a study of T cell responses to AZD1222 COVID-19 vaccine. Measured with immunoSEQ multiplex PCR; TCRdb has only the in-frame clones, and not every one. The repertoire holds 150,000 to 200,000 clones, roughly 94% seen once, with around 0.66% in the top ten. The germline gives CDR1 SNHLY, CDR2 FYNNEI. Unmatched junction bases numbered 10, after V lost 4 bases and J lost 10 bases. The length of the CDR3 is 15 residues. The sample here was peripheral blood, taken on day 0 of AZD1222 vaccination. This sequence originates from an adult in good health. This chain links TRBV2 with TRBJ1-6; 7 nucleotides line up with TRBD1. The CDR3 reads CASSAPHRGESPLHF. The CDR3 DNA reads TGTGCCAGCAGTGCCCCGCACAGGGGTGAATCACCCCTCCACTTT. Complete variable domain (other parts from reference TRBV2 and TRBJ1-6): EPEVTQTPSHQVTQMGQEVILRCVPISNHLYFYWYRQILGQKVEFLVSFYNNEISEKSEIFDDQFSVERPDGSNFTLKIRSTKLEDSAMYFCASSAPHRGESPLHFGNGTRLTVT.